This TCR beta chain was found in a study of beta chain features in type 1 diabetes. Study at large: Patients and healthy donors were similar in age, gender and cell yields. Study-level points and caveats: In all four CD4+ subsets, TCRB CDR3 length was significantly, moderately reduced in type 1 diabetes.

A remark on this clone: What it binds is unknown.

Per germline, CDR1 LNHNV and CDR2 YYDKDF (reference sequence). Trimming at V came to 3 bases and at J to 2 bases, leaving 4 bases not matched to a gene. The CDR3 extends over 17 amino acids. The whole isolated RNA underwent reverse transcription, so sequencing captured expressed TCRB transcripts. Only in-frame clones appear in the TCRdb table, and some are missing; sequencing was by immunoSEQ multiplex PCR. The sample shows roughly 140,000 clones, 7.5% to 10% of them seen only once. The origin of this receptor is a man between 18 and 29 years old in good health. The sample comprised central memory CD4+ T cells from blood. This sequence joins TRBV15 and TRBJ2-3, with 14 positions matching TRBD2. DNA for the CDR3: TGTGCCACCAGCAGGGGACTAGCGGGGGCCCACACAGATACGCAGTATTTT. This translates into CATSRGLAGAHTDTQYF.